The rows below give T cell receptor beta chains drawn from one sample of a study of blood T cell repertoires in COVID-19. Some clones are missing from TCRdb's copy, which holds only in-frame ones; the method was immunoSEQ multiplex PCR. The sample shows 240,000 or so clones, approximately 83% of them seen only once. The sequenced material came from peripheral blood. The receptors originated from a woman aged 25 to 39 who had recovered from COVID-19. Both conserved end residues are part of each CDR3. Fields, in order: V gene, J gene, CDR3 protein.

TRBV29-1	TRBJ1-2	CSVNTSPSTPKYGYTF
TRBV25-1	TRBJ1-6	CASSESRPGFYNSPLHF
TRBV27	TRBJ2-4	CASSNPGTGVNIQYF
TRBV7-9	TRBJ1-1	CASSLGTGYTEAFF
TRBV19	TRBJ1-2	CASTQEGTGGLYGYTF
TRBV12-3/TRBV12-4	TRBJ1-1	CASRQGGTEAFF
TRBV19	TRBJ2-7	CARSRDREKSEQYF
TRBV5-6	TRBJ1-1	CASNPRRSNTEAFF
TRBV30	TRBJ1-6	CAWTHGANSPLHF
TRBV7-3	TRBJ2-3	CASSLNVGGATDTQYF
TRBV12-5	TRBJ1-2	CASGPSGRGLHYGYTF
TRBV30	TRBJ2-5	CAWSPSAPKTQYF